The 13 T cell receptor beta chains below all came from one sample that was sequenced in a study of monozygotic twins with inflammatory bowel disease. TCRdb re-called the 5' RACE reads; every CDR3 protein appears as one record, without DNA. In all, the sample yields about 210,000 distinct CDR3 sequences. Sequenced sample: blood. Receptors were obtained from a human donor with ulcerative colitis or Crohn's disease, or a healthy co-twin of an affected twin (not recorded which).

The rearrangement joins TRBV12-3 or TRBV12-4 to TRBJ1-4; absent DNA, TCRdb's TRBD1 call cannot be checked. CDR3 length: 14 residues. The CDR3 here is CASSPPGRVEKLFF.

This sequence joins TRBV6-1 and TRBJ2-3; the TRBD2 assignment by TCRdb is unverifiable without DNA. CDR1 and CDR2 (germline): MNHNS, SASEGT. This CDR3 has 17 residues. The CDR3 protein is CASSPTSGGGQVIRIYF.

This chain connects TRBV18 to TRBJ2-5; as DNA is missing, the TRBD2 call by TCRdb cannot be tested. CDR3 length: 17 residues. The germline V gene encodes CDR1 KGHSH and CDR2 LQKENI. CDR3 residues: CASSLSSGAVPEETQYF.

J is TRBJ2-3 and V is TRBV7-3; the D gene TCRdb calls, TRBD2, cannot be checked with no DNA. Per the germline V gene, CDR1 is SGHTA and CDR2 is FQGTGA. This CDR3 is built from 16 residues. CDR3 sequence: CASSTAGRGGTDTQYF. The full variable domain, with the rest looked up from reference TRBV7-3 and TRBJ2-3, is GAGVSQTPSNKVTEKGKYVELRCDPISGHTALYWYRQSLGQGPEFLIYFQGTGAADDSGLPNDRFFAVRPEGSVSTLKIQRTERGDSAVYLCASSTAGRGGTDTQYFGPGTRLTVL.

CDR3: CASSSPRSKLGVYEQYF. The V and J genes are TRBV6-4 and TRBJ2-7; TCRdb's D call of TRBD2 is untestable without DNA. Per germline, CDR1 MRHNA and CDR2 SNTAGT. The CDR3 has 17 residues.

V gene TRBV5-1 combines with J gene TRBJ1-4. CDR3 length equals 15 residues. Germline assignment: CDR1 SGHRS and CDR2 YFSETQ. CDR3 loop: CASSSSGQENEKLFF. Looking up the rest from reference TRBV5-1 and TRBJ1-4 gives the full variable domain: KAGVTQTPRYLIKTRGQQVTLSCSPISGHRSVSWYQQTPGQGLQFLFEYFSETQRNKGNFPGRFSGRQFSNSRSEMNVSTLELGDSALYLCASSSSGQENEKLFFGSGTQLSVL.

The V call is TRBV5-8, the J call TRBJ1-2. The CDR3 is made up of 11 amino acids. Germline V gives CDR1 SGHTS, CDR2 YDEGEE. CDR3 in amino acids: CASSLAGRWTF.

This chain connects TRBV29-1 to TRBJ1-2. From germline, CDR1 is SQVTM and CDR2 ANQGSEA. CDR3 length: 11 amino acids. The CDR3 loop reads CSVDLPYGYTF.

The V gene is TRBV9, the J gene TRBJ1-2. Per the germline V gene, CDR1 is SGDLS and CDR2 is YYNGEE. The CDR3 loop spans 16 amino acids. The CDR3 reads CASSSRWAGGWNGYTF.

The V gene is TRBV6-4, the J gene TRBJ2-7. The CDR3 spans 18 residues. CDR1 and CDR2 from the germline V gene are MRHNA and SNTAGT. This CDR3 is CASSDRVRFVAGSYEQYF.

The chain has TRBV6-1 and TRBJ1-6; TCRdb names TRBD1, which stays unverified in the absence of DNA. Germline loops: CDR1 MNHNS, CDR2 SASEGT. CDR3 length equals 15 residues. The CDR3 spells CASSEIGQRLSPLHF.

The rearrangement uses TRBV7-8 and TRBJ2-4; TCRdb's D call of TRBD1 is untestable without DNA. CDR3 size: 14 residues. Germline V gives CDR1 SGHVS, CDR2 FQNEAQ. The CDR3 protein is CASSSTTGKNIQYF.

The CDR3 here is CASSPSGDTQYF. V and J are TRBV6-5 and TRBJ2-3; TCRdb gives TRBD2 as the D gene, but with no DNA this cannot be confirmed. Germline V gene lookup returns CDR1 MNHEY and CDR2 SVGAGI. The CDR3 covers 12 residues.